This T cell receptor beta chain was found in a study of siplizumab effects on memory and regulatory T cells. Losses at the gene ends were 1 base for V and 8 bases for J; bases not matched to a gene: 8. Germline loops: CDR1 MNHNS, CDR2 SASEGT. The length of the CDR3 is 15 residues. Sequencing was performed with immunoSEQ multiplex PCR; in TCRdb, only in-frame clones are kept and a portion is missing. The repertoire holds tens of thousands of clones, with 93% as singletons. The sequence derives from a human donor in good health. Sequences were obtained from CD8+ T cells sorted from blood. The V call is TRBV6-1, the J call TRBJ1-5; 7 positions match TRBD1. Written as DNA, the CDR3 is TGTGCCAGCAGTGAAGTAGGGACAGCAATCGAGCCCCAGCATTTT. Its protein product is CASSEVGTAIEPQHF.